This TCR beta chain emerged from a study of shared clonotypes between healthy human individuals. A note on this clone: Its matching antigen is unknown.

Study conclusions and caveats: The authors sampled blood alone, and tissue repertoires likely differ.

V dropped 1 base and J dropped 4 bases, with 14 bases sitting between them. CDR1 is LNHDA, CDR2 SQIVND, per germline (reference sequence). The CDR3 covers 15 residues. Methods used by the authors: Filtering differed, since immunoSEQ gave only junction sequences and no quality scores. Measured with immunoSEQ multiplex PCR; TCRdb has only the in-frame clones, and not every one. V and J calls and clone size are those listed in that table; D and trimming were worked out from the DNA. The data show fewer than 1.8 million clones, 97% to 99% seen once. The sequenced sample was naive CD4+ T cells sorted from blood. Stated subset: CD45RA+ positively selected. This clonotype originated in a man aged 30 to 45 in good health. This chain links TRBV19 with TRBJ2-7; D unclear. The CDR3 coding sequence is TGTGCCAGTAGTATAGGTCGTCGGCAGACGTACGAGCAGTACTTC. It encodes CASSIGRRQTYEQYF.